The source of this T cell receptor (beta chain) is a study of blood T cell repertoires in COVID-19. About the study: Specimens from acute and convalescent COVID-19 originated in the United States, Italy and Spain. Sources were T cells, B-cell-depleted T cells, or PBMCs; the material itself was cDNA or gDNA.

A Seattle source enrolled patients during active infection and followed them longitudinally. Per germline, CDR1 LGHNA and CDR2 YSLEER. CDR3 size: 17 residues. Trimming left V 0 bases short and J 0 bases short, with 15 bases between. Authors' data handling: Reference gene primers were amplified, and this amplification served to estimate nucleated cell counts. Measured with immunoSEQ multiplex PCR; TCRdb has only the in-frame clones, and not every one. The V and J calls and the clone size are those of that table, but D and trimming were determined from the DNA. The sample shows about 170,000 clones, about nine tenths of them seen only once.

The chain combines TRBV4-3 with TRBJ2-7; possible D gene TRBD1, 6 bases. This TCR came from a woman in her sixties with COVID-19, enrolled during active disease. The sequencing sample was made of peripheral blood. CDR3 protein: CASSQDMLGASSYEQYF. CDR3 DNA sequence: TGCGCCAGCAGCCAAGATATGTTGGGGGCCTCCTCCTACGAGCAGTACTTC.